A selection of T cell receptor beta chains follows, all from one sample in a study of CD8+ T cells in alopecia areata. The protocol was immunoSEQ multiplex PCR, while the TCRdb copy is restricted to in-frame clones and leaves out a portion. The repertoire holds 100,000 to 150,000 clones, with 55% to 65% as singletons. Sequencing was done on a sample of CD4+ T cells sorted from blood. Receptor source: a human donor in good health. Both conserved end residues are part of each CDR3. A D gene is named only where the DNA matches it firmly. A row's size may be missing; if present it is once, few, many or a size class.

CDR3 protein	CDR3 DNA	V gene	J gene	D gene	clone size
CSVGGDRAIETQYF	TGCAGCGTTGGCGGGGACAGGGCAATAGAGACCCAGTACTTC	TRBV29-1	TRBJ2-5	TRBD1	few
CASGGDTGELFF	TGTGCCAGCGGAGGGGACACCGGGGAGCTGTTTTTT	TRBV5-4	TRBJ2-2	NA	medium-sized
CAITGGQGLVTEAFF	TGTGCCATTACAGGGGGCCAAGGGTTGGTGACTGAAGCTTTCTTT	TRBV6-1	TRBJ1-1	TRBD1	few
CSVERNTEAFF	TGCAGCGTTGAAAGAAACACTGAAGCTTTCTTT	TRBV29-1	TRBJ1-1	NA	NA
CASSLDVRVEQFF	TGTGCCAGCAGCTTAGACGTACGTGTGGAGCAGTTCTTC	TRBV7-3	TRBJ2-1	NA	few
CASSYAAGELFF	TGCGCCAGCAGTTACGCGGCGGGGGAGCTGTTTTTT	TRBV5-1	TRBJ2-2	NA	few
CASSSKGTDTQYF	TGTGCCAGCAGCTCCAAGGGTACAGATACGCAGTATTTT	TRBV5-4	TRBJ2-3	NA	NA
CSVERGLIDSYTF	TGCAGCGTTGAGAGGGGCCTCATCGATAGCTACACCTTC	TRBV29-1	TRBJ1-2	NA	NA
CASSTQGMNTEAFF	TGTGCCAGCAGCACCCAGGGTATGAACACTGAAGCTTTCTTT	TRBV11-1	TRBJ1-1	NA	NA
CASSQSGTDYGYTF	TGTGCCAGCTCACAATCCGGGACGGACTATGGCTACACCTTC	TRBV18	TRBJ1-2	NA	NA
CASSPRDTQYF	TGTGCCAGCAGCCCCAGGGATACGCAGTATTTT	TRBV7-8	TRBJ2-3	NA	few
CASSLGTSGGSPRDF	TGTGCCAGCAGCTTAGGAACTAGCGGGGGGTCCCCTCGGGACTTC	TRBV7-2	TRBJ2-5	TRBD2	NA
CASSLAGGRAFF	TGCGCCAGCAGCTTGGCCGGCGGGAGGGCTTTCTTT	TRBV5-1	TRBJ1-1	NA	NA
CAWSQGGMNSPLHF	TGTGCCTGGAGCCAAGGGGGAATGAATTCACCCCTCCACTTT	TRBV30	TRBJ1-6	NA	NA
CSVVRDTEAFF	TGCAGCGTTGTCCGGGACACTGAAGCTTTCTTT	TRBV29-1	TRBJ1-1	NA	NA
CASSIRGPPDTQYF	TGCGCCAGCAGCATCAGAGGCCCCCCAGATACGCAGTATTTT	TRBV5-1	TRBJ2-3	NA	NA
CAWTSRQTEQFF	TGTGCCTGGACTTCCCGCCAAACGGAGCAGTTCTTC	TRBV30	TRBJ2-1	NA	medium-sized
CASSFAGAGFSGANVLTF	TGTGCCAGCAGCTTCGCGGGGGCGGGCTTTTCTGGGGCCAACGTCCTGACTTTC	TRBV5-4	TRBJ2-6	NA	NA
CASSRGENTEAFF	TGTGCCAGTAGTAGAGGGGAGAACACTGAAGCTTTCTTT	TRBV19	TRBJ1-1	NA	few
CASSSRGTGGGYGYTF	TGTGCCAGCAGCTCACGGGGAACAGGGGGCGGCTATGGCTACACCTTC	TRBV7-2	TRBJ1-2	TRBD1	once
CASSQGYGTEAFF	TGTGCCAGCAGTCAGGGTTACGGGACTGAAGCTTTCTTT	TRBV6-6	TRBJ1-1	NA	NA
CASSPGPGGVPQETQYF	TGTGCCAGCAGCCCAGGTCCGGGGGGGGTTCCCCAAGAGACCCAGTACTTC	TRBV7-2	TRBJ2-5	TRBD2	NA
CASSGRVGDQYF	TGTGCCAGCAGCGGACGGGTCGGGGATCAGTACTTC	TRBV7-6	TRBJ2-5	NA	medium-sized
CASSDAAAEYF	TGTGCCAGCAGTGACGCGGCGGCGGAGTACTTC	TRBV6-1	TRBJ2-5	NA	NA
CASSLLETQYF	TGTGCCAGCAGCTTACTGGAGACCCAGTACTTC	TRBV7-9	TRBJ2-5	NA	NA
CSGEPGLAGLETQYF	TGCAGCGGCGAACCGGGACTAGCGGGGCTAGAGACCCAGTACTTC	TRBV29-1	TRBJ2-5	TRBD2	NA
CASSPQGQANVLTF	TGTGCCAGCAGCCCCCAGGGCCAGGCCAACGTCCTGACTTTC	TRBV7-9	TRBJ2-6	NA	NA
CASSLGIRDEAFF	TGTGCCAGCAGTTTGGGGATCAGGGATGAAGCTTTCTTT	TRBV28	TRBJ1-1	NA	NA
CASTSWGQGYYGYTF	TGTGCCAGCACCTCCTGGGGACAGGGGTACTATGGCTACACCTTC	TRBV9	TRBJ1-2	TRBD1	few
CASRQGEQNTEAFF	TGTGCCAGCAGACAAGGGGAGCAAAACACTGAAGCTTTCTTT	TRBV28	TRBJ1-1	NA	few
CASSVTGSGANVLTF	TGTGCCAGCAGTGTGACAGGGTCTGGGGCCAACGTCCTGACTTTC	TRBV28	TRBJ2-6	TRBD1	once
CASSPLTVAKNIQYF	TGTGCCAGCTCACCCTTGACTGTAGCCAAAAACATTCAGTACTTC	TRBV18	TRBJ2-4	NA	once
CAISESGQSTDTQYF	TGTGCCATCAGTGAGTCGGGTCAATCCACAGATACGCAGTATTTT	TRBV10-3	TRBJ2-3	NA	NA
CSVVSQGIYNEQFF	TGCAGCGTTGTTAGTCAGGGGATCTACAATGAGCAGTTCTTC	TRBV29-1	TRBJ2-1	NA	NA
CASSQDPTRPQHF	TGTGCCAGCAGCCAAGACCCGACCCGGCCCCAGCATTTT	TRBV14	TRBJ1-5	NA	NA
CASSLGGGRTEAFF	TGTGCCAGCAGTTTAGGAGGGGGCCGCACTGAAGCTTTCTTT	TRBV27	TRBJ1-1	TRBD1	once
CSVVSGIYEQYF	TGCAGCGTTGTATCGGGGATCTACGAGCAGTACTTC	TRBV29-1	TRBJ2-7	NA	NA
CASSGENGNQPQHF	TGTGCCAGCTCGGGGGAGAACGGCAATCAGCCCCAGCATTTT	TRBV19	TRBJ1-5	NA	NA
CASSFQNTGELFF	TGCGCCAGCAGCTTCCAGAACACCGGGGAGCTGTTTTTT	TRBV5-1	TRBJ2-2	NA	NA
CANSRASSTDTQYF	TGTGCCAACTCTCGAGCCTCCAGCACAGATACGCAGTATTTT	TRBV2	TRBJ2-3	NA	NA
CASSSLEGNTEAFF	TGTGCCAGTAGTTCTTTGGAGGGCAACACTGAAGCTTTCTTT	TRBV19	TRBJ1-1	NA	once
CASSPDRGQTEAFF	TGTGCCAGCAGTCCGGACAGGGGGCAAACTGAAGCTTTCTTT	TRBV6-5	TRBJ1-1	TRBD1	NA
CSAQAGNTIYF	TGCAGCGCCCAGGCAGGAAACACCATATATTTT	TRBV29-1	TRBJ1-3	NA	NA
CASILTGSNQPQHF	TGTGCCAGCATCCTTACGGGGAGCAATCAGCCCCAGCATTTT	TRBV6-1	TRBJ1-5	NA	NA
CASTHGTDTQYF	TGTGCCAGCACCCATGGCACAGATACGCAGTATTTT	TRBV11-2	TRBJ2-3	NA	NA